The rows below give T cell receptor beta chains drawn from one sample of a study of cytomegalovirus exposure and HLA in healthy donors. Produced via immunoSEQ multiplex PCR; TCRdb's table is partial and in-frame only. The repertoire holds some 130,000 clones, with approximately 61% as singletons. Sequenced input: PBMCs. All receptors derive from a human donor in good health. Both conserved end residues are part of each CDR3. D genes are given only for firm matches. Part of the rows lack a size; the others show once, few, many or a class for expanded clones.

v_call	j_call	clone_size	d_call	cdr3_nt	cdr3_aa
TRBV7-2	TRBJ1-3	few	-	TGTGCCAGCAGCTTAGCGAGGGGAAACACCATATATTTT	CASSLARGNTIYF
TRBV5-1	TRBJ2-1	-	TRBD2	TGCGCCAGCAGCTTGGAAGGACTAGCGGGATACAATGAGCAGTTCTTC	CASSLEGLAGYNEQFF
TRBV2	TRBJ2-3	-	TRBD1	TGTGCCGACCGGGACAGGGCAAGGTGGGATACGCAGTATTTT	CADRDRARWDTQYF
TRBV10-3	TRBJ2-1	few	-	TGTGCCATCAGTGAATTTGGGGTAGCGCCTTACAATGAGCAGTTCTTC	CAISEFGVAPYNEQFF
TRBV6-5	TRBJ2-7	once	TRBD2	TGTGCCAGCAGTTACGCGTCTAGCGGTTACGAGCAGTACTTC	CASSYASSGYEQYF
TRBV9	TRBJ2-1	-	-	TGTGCCAGCAGCACCCAGCGGGTTGGCTCCTACAATGAGCAGTTCTTC	CASSTQRVGSYNEQFF
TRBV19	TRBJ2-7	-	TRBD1	TGTGCCAGTAGTATAGGGACAGGGAACGGCGAGCAGTACTTC	CASSIGTGNGEQYF
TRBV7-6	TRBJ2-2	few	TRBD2	TGTGCCAGCAGCACTAGCGCCACCAACACCGGGGAGCTGTTTTTT	CASSTSATNTGELFF
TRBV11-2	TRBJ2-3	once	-	TGTGCCAGCAGTTCCCTCAGGGCAGATACGCAGTATTTT	CASSSLRADTQYF
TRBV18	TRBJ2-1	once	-	TGTGCCAGCTCTCCGAGTGGCTCCTACAATGAGCAGTTCTTC	CASSPSGSYNEQFF